The rows below give T cell receptor beta chains drawn from one sample of a study of cytomegalovirus exposure and HLA in healthy donors. Generated by immunoSEQ multiplex PCR, the TCRdb table keeps only in-frame clones and is missing some. The sample shows fewer than 250,000 clones, 75% to 90% of them seen only once. Sequencing used PBMCs. These receptors came from a woman in her twenties or thirties in good health and CMV-seropositive. Each CDR3 is given with its conserved first and last residue. D genes are given only for firm matches. For some rows the clone size is stated as once, few or many, or as a class when expanded; others skip it.

d_call	clone_size	v_call	j_call	cdr3_nt	cdr3_aa
NA	NA	TRBV30	TRBJ2-7	TGTGCCCAGGGTATTCACTCCTACGAGCAGTACTTC	CAQGIHSYEQYF
NA	NA	TRBV19	TRBJ1-2	TGTGCCAGTAGTCCAAATTGGGGGGGGTTCTCCTATGGCTACACCTTC	CASSPNWGGFSYGYTF
TRBD2	NA	TRBV6-4	TRBJ2-3	TGTGCCAGCAGTGAGCTAGCGGGGAACACAGATACGCAGTATTTT	CASSELAGNTDTQYF
TRBD1	NA	TRBV6-1	TRBJ1-5	TGTGCCAGCAGTTCCCCGGGACAGGGAGATCAGCCCCAGCATTTT	CASSSPGQGDQPQHF
TRBD1	NA	TRBV25-1	TRBJ1-1	TGTGCCAGCAAACAGGGGTCGGGCACTGAAGCTTTCTTT	CASKQGSGTEAFF
TRBD1	NA	TRBV27	TRBJ2-7	TGTGCCAGCAGTTTAGACAGGGGCTCCTACGAGCAGTACTTC	CASSLDRGSYEQYF
NA	few	TRBV15	TRBJ1-4	TGTGCCACCAGCATAGATGAAAAACTGTTTTTT	CATSIDEKLFF
NA	NA	TRBV4-1	TRBJ1-5	TGCGCCAGCAGTCGATCGTTCGGGGCGGCTCAGCCCCAGCATTTT	CASSRSFGAAQPQHF
TRBD1	few	TRBV30	TRBJ1-2	TGTGCCCAGGGGGCCTATGGCTACACCTTC	CAQGAYGYTF
NA	NA	TRBV19	TRBJ2-6	TGTGCCAGTACCGGGGGGCTTGGGGCCAACGTCCTGACTTTC	CASTGGLGANVLTF
NA	few	TRBV10-1	TRBJ1-5	TGCGCCAGCAAAACCCCCGCCACCTGCAATCAGCCCCAGCATTTT	CASKTPATCNQPQHF
NA	NA	TRBV2	TRBJ2-5	TGTGCCAGCACCAGAGCCCCAGAGACCCAGTACTTC	CASTRAPETQYF
TRBD1	NA	TRBV19	TRBJ2-2	TGTGCCAGTAGAACATCGGACAGGACAAACACCGGGGAGCTGTTTTTT	CASRTSDRTNTGELFF
TRBD2	NA	TRBV6-5	TRBJ2-1	TGTGCCAGCAACGGGGGGGGGCACCCCGGGGGTGAGCAGTTCTTC	CASNGGGHPGGEQFF
NA	few	TRBV13	TRBJ2-7	TGTGCCAGCAGTCACATTCCCCACGAGCAGTACTTC	CASSHIPHEQYF
TRBD1	NA	TRBV28	TRBJ2-7	TGTGCCAGCAGTTTACGGGACAGGGGAACCGAGCAGTACTTC	CASSLRDRGTEQYF
NA	NA	TRBV2	TRBJ1-4	TGTGCCAGCAATTGGGACCAGCAAGCCTCAACTAATGAAAAACTGTTTTTT	CASNWDQQASTNEKLFF
NA	NA	TRBV6-1	TRBJ2-5	TGTGCCAGCAGAAAGATGGGACACTTCCAAGAGACCCAGTACTTC	CASRKMGHFQETQYF
TRBD2	NA	TRBV6-5	TRBJ2-7	TGTGCCAGCAGTTCGGGACTAGGCTACGAGCAGTACTTC	CASSSGLGYEQYF
NA	NA	TRBV21-1	TRBJ2-3	TGTGCCAGCAGCGAAAGACTAGCGGATAGCACAGATACGCAGTATTTT	CASSERLADSTDTQYF
NA	once	TRBV28	TRBJ1-1	TGTGCCAGCAGTTTATTAACACGTTCGTCTGAAGCTTTCTTT	CASSLLTRSSEAFF
NA	few	TRBV9	TRBJ2-2	TGTGCCAGCAGCGTACAGGGAACCGGGGAGCTGTTTTTT	CASSVQGTGELFF
NA	NA	TRBV18	TRBJ2-1	TGTGCCAGCTCACCATCCCAGGGGCAGGATGAGCAGTTCTTC	CASSPSQGQDEQFF
TRBD1	NA	TRBV27	TRBJ1-4	TGTGCCAGCAGCCCTGGACAGGGTACGTCGCTGTTTTTT	CASSPGQGTSLFF
NA	once	TRBV2	TRBJ1-3	TGTGCCAGCAGTGAAGTTAGTATCTCTGGAAACACCATATATTTT	CASSEVSISGNTIYF
TRBD1	NA	TRBV10-3	TRBJ1-4	TGTGCCATCAGTGAGGGACAGGGTGTTAATGAAAAACTGTTTTTT	CAISEGQGVNEKLFF
TRBD2	NA	TRBV19	TRBJ2-7	TGTGCCAGTCGGCTAGCGGGAGGGTCTGAGCAGTACTTC	CASRLAGGSEQYF
NA	NA	TRBV7-3	TRBJ2-7	TGTGCCAGCAGCTCCACAGGGTCCCCCTACGAGCAGTACTTC	CASSSTGSPYEQYF
NA	NA	TRBV30	TRBJ1-2	TGTGCCTGGAGGACAGGACGGTTTAGCTATGGCTACACCTTC	CAWRTGRFSYGYTF
NA	NA	TRBV28	TRBJ2-1	TGTGCCAGCAGCCTTCTAGATGAGCAGTTCTTC	CASSLLDEQFF
TRBD2	NA	TRBV28	TRBJ2-7	TGTGCCAGCAGCGTAGCGGGGCCTGTCTACGAGCAGTACTTC	CASSVAGPVYEQYF
NA	NA	TRBV27	TRBJ1-5	TGTGCCAGCAGTTTCTCAGGGCGCAATCAGCCCCAGCATTTT	CASSFSGRNQPQHF
NA	NA	TRBV28	TRBJ1-3	TGTGCCAGCAGCTCAGTTTACCCGGCTGGAAACACCATATATTTT	CASSSVYPAGNTIYF
TRBD2	NA	TRBV15	TRBJ2-1	TGTGCCACCAGCAGAGCCGGACTAGCGGGGGATGAGCAGTTCTTC	CATSRAGLAGDEQFF
TRBD1	NA	TRBV12-5	TRBJ1-1	TGTGTAGACAGGGGGAACACTGAAGCTTTCTTT	CVDRGNTEAFF
TRBD1	NA	TRBV10-1	TRBJ2-3	TGCGCCAGCAGTGGGCAGCGACAGGGAACGCAGTATTTT	CASSGQRQGTQYF
NA	NA	TRBV29-1	TRBJ1-2	TGCAGCGTTGAGCAGGGCTCCTATGGCTACACCTTC	CSVEQGSYGYTF
NA	NA	TRBV5-1	TRBJ1-4	TGCGCCAGCCGCCAAGGGACGCTAACTAATGAAAAACTGTTTTTT	CASRQGTLTNEKLFF
NA	NA	TRBV28	TRBJ1-4	TGTGCCAGCAGTTTAGTTGAGGAACAAAAACTGTTTTTT	CASSLVEEQKLFF
TRBD1	NA	TRBV5-4	TRBJ2-1	TGTGCCAGCAGCAAACCTCCGGGACAGGGCTCCTACAATGAGCAGTTCTTC	CASSKPPGQGSYNEQFF
NA	NA	TRBV6-5	TRBJ2-1	TGTGCCAGCAGTTACTCAGGTATTGAGCAGTTCTTC	CASSYSGIEQFF
NA	few	TRBV29-1	TRBJ1-2	TGCAGCGTCGCGGACCAGAATGGCTACACCTTC	CSVADQNGYTF
NA	NA	TRBV2	TRBJ1-1	TGTGCCAGCAGTGATTACTGGAACACTGAAGCTTTCTTT	CASSDYWNTEAFF
TRBD2	NA	TRBV7-6	TRBJ2-5	TGTGCCAGCAGCACGGGACTAGCGGGGGAAGGAGAGACCCAGTACTTC	CASSTGLAGEGETQYF
TRBD2	NA	TRBV5-1	TRBJ2-7	TGCGCCAGCAGCTTGGTCAGCGGGGCGAGGACTTGCGAGCAGTACTTC	CASSLVSGARTCEQYF
NA	NA	TRBV5-4	TRBJ2-7	TGTGCCAGCAGCCGGGGTTTGGGCGAGCAGTACTTC	CASSRGLGEQYF
NA	NA	TRBV19	TRBJ2-7	TGTGCCAGTAGCAACTCGTACGAGCAGTACTTC	CASSNSYEQYF
NA	few	TRBV7-9	TRBJ1-2	TGTGCCAGCAGCTTGGGAGCTAACTATGGCTACACCTTC	CASSLGANYGYTF
TRBD1	NA	TRBV7-8	TRBJ2-5	TGTGCCAGCAGCTTAACAGGGGCTGGGTTTAGAGTGGAGACCCAGTACTTC	CASSLTGAGFRVETQYF
NA	once	TRBV30	TRBJ2-7	TGTGCCTGGAGTGTGACCATCGGCCCCCTCAAGCGGTCTCTGTACTTC	CAWSVTIGPLKRSLYF
NA	few	TRBV30	TRBJ1-2	TGTGCCTGTTCAGGGCGCGGCTACACCTTC	CACSGRGYTF